What follows are 4 T cell receptor beta chains derived from one specimen sequenced in a study of T cell repertoires in cytomegalovirus infection. Antigens for these TCRs are unknown. TCRdb re-called the reads with MiXCR, one entry per CDR3 protein. The top ten hold around a sixth of the sample, which has approximately 730,000 distinct CDR3 sequences, roughly a third seen once. The sample in question was cultured PBMCs, obtained from culture after CMV antigen stimulation. The receptor set was obtained from a human donor in good health (CMV status not recorded). Some clones in this sample may be carry-over from other donors' samples.

This chain links TRBV7-9 with TRBJ1-2; unclear D gene. V shed 0 bases and J shed 3 bases, with 5 bases lying between them. CDR1 is SEHNR, CDR2 FQNEAQ, per germline (reference sequence). CDR3 length equals 13 residues. As DNA, the CDR3 is TGTGCCAGCAGCTTAGCGACACACTATGGCTACACCTTC. Encoded protein: CASSLATHYGYTF.

This clonotype occurred a few times. CDR3 nucleotides: TGCGCCAGCAGCCAAAGTGAATGGCTGAACACCGGGGAGCTGTTTTTT. It yields the protein CASSQSEWLNTGELFF. The V call is TRBV4-1, the J call TRBJ2-2; D gene ambiguous. The V gene lost 2 bases and the J gene lost 1 base, with 11 bases spanning the gap. Germline V gene lookup returns CDR1 MGHRA and CDR2 YSYEKL. The CDR3 runs to 16 residues.

This clonotype has just a few counts. This chain joins TRBV6-6 and TRBJ2-5; 10 bases agree with TRBD2. The germline CDR1 and CDR2 sequences are MNHNY and SVGAGI (reference sequence). There are 17 residues in the CDR3. V lost 7 bases to trimming and J lost 5 bases; unmatched junction nucleotides: 16. The DNA for the CDR3 is TGTGCCAGCACCGGGGCTAGCGGGGGCCAGGTGGGGGAGACCCAGTACTTC. The encoded protein is CASTGASGGQVGETQYF.

There are a few counts of this clonotype. The chain has TRBV10-3 and TRBJ1-1; a possible D gene is TRBD1 (6 bases). There are 16 residues in the CDR3. Trimming cost V 6 bases and J 5 bases, with 22 bases left between them. Germline lookup yields CDR1 ENHRY and CDR2 SYGVKD. DNA of the CDR3: TGTGCCATCAGCGATGCCTTGAGACAGGTGCGGACTGAAGCTTTCTTT. It is translated as CAISDALRQVRTEAFF.